The 23 T cell receptor beta chains listed next were all sequenced from one sample in a study of T cell changes during pregnancy in multiple sclerosis. The data were produced by immunoSEQ multiplex PCR, yet TCRdb's version contains in-frame clones alone and is incomplete. The sample gives about 92,000 clones, 92% of which show up once; 1.5% is in the top ten. This material consisted of peripheral blood, taken in the first trimester of pregnancy. The receptors were gathered from a female donor with multiple sclerosis, enrolled in a pregnancy study.

The rearrangement uses TRBV7-3 and TRBJ2-3; maybe TRBD1 (5 bases). Germline CDR1 and CDR2: SGHTA and FQGTGA. V was shortened by 5 bases and J by 0 bases, with 6 bases between the two germline ends. The CDR3 is made up of 13 amino acids. The CDR3 DNA reads TGTGCCAGCAGCCCAGGGAGCACAGATACGCAGTATTTT. Protein product: CASSPGSTDTQYF.

This chain links TRBV4-1 with TRBJ1-1; D gene uncertain. This CDR3 region has 15 residues. Looked up from germline, CDR1 is MGHRA and CDR2 is YSYEKL. The ends were cut back, 1 base at V and 3 bases at J, with 12 bases in the middle. The CDR3 reads CASSQGWGADTEAFF. Here the CDR3 DNA reads TGCGCCAGCAGCCAAGGGTGGGGAGCGGACACTGAAGCTTTCTTT.

The chain combines TRBV29-1 with TRBJ1-4, with D possibly being TRBD1 (6 bases). The V and J ends lost 7 bases and 8 bases respectively, with 20 bases between them. The CDR3 runs 14 residues. The V gene's germline CDR1 is SQVTM and CDR2 ANQGSEA. CDR3 loop: CSARRGGAGEKLFF. The CDR3 DNA follows: TGCAGCGCCCGAAGAGGGGGGGCTGGGGAAAAACTGTTTTTT.

V is TRBV6-1 and J is TRBJ1-1; 7 positions match TRBD1. Germline trimming cut 3 bases from V and 11 bases from J; bases unmatched to any gene: 6. The CDR3 loop spans 12 amino acids. The germline gives CDR1 MNHNS, CDR2 SASEGT. CDR3 sequence (DNA): TGTGCCAGCAGTGACGAAGGACAGGTTGCTTTCTTT. Protein product: CASSDEGQVAFF.

This clone was seen a handful of times. The rearrangement joins TRBV19 to TRBJ1-1; TRBD1 might be the D (6 bases). This CDR3 has 13 amino acids. V gave up 3 bases and J gave up 7 bases, with 12 bases separating them. The germline gives CDR1 LNHDA, CDR2 SQIVND (reference sequence). This CDR3 reads CASSIDRRGEAFF. DNA of the CDR3: TGTGCCAGTAGTATCGACAGGAGAGGTGAAGCTTTCTTT.

The chain couples TRBV28 to TRBJ1-4, with D maybe TRBD1 (6 bases). The CDR3 sequence is 14 residues long. Germline V gene sequence: CDR1 MDHEN, CDR2 SYDVKM. The V gene lost 3 bases and the J gene lost 8 bases, with 13 bases spanning the gap. The chain's CDR3 is CASSFGGASEKLFF. CDR3 bases: TGTGCCAGCAGTTTTGGGGGGGCATCCGAAAAACTGTTTTTT.

This sequence joins TRBV29-1 and TRBJ1-1; D unresolved. Trimming removed 4 bases at V and 6 bases at J, with 12 bases between. The length of the CDR3 is 12 residues. Germline CDR1 and CDR2: SQVTM and ANQGSEA. CDR3 amino acids: CSVVGLWAEAFF. As DNA, the CDR3 is TGCAGCGTTGTCGGACTGTGGGCTGAAGCTTTCTTT.

V usage is TRBV9 and J usage is TRBJ2-5, with no clear D. The germline V gene encodes CDR1 SGDLS and CDR2 YYNGEE. This CDR3 has 13 residues. The V and J ends lost 0 bases and 1 base respectively, with 4 bases between them. The CDR3 protein is CASSVGAQETQYF. The CDR3 coding sequence is TGTGCCAGCAGCGTAGGGGCCCAAGAGACCCAGTACTTC.

The sample holds one count of this clone. This chain uses TRBV6-6 with TRBJ2-5, with 9 bases fitting TRBD1. The CDR3 covers 16 residues. Trimming removed 0 bases from V and 5 bases from J; junction bases left unmatched: 7. CDR1 is MNHNY, CDR2 SVGAGI, per germline (reference sequence). The CDR3 coding sequence is TGTGCCAGCAGTTACTCGACGGGGACAGGGTGGGAGACCCAGTACTTC. It yields the protein CASSYSTGTGWETQYF.

The V gene is TRBV27, the J gene TRBJ1-2; D not resolved. V was shortened by 5 bases and J by 4 bases, with 11 bases between the two germline ends. The CDR3 totals 13 residues. The germline CDR1 and CDR2 sequences are MNHEY and SMNVEV (reference sequence). The CDR3 bases are TGTGCCAGCAGTCCTCCTGGAGCCTATGGCTACACCTTC. Translation: CASSPPGAYGYTF.

The chain has TRBV9 and TRBJ1-2; D remains ambiguous. V was trimmed by 0 bases and J by 8 bases, leaving 8 bases between them. CDR1 is SGDLS, CDR2 YYNGEE, per germline. The CDR3 runs 12 residues. The CDR3 is CASSVGPRGYTF. In DNA form, the CDR3 reads TGTGCCAGCAGCGTAGGGCCGAGGGGCTACACCTTC.

The chain is built from TRBV7-9 and TRBJ1-1; D is uncertain. Germline V lookup: CDR1 SEHNR, CDR2 FQNEAQ (reference sequence). V was pared by 5 bases and J by 5 bases, with 12 bases between. This CDR3 is 13 amino acids long. DNA for the CDR3: TGTGCCAGCAGCGGGTCCGGGAGGACTGAAGCTTTCTTT. Protein: CASSGSGRTEAFF.

This clone occurred once. This chain uses TRBV29-1 with TRBJ2-3, with 7 nucleotides matching TRBD1. Germline CDR1 and CDR2: SQVTM and ANQGSEA. This CDR3 spans 14 amino acids. J lost 0 bases, V lost 5 bases, and 5 bases had no gene match. Written as DNA, the CDR3 is TGCAGCGTTCACGGGACAGCAAGCACAGATACGCAGTATTTT. Its protein is CSVHGTASTDTQYF.

This sequence joins TRBV5-1 and TRBJ1-5; TRBD1 agrees at 7 bases. V was clipped by 5 bases and J by 2 bases; unmatched bases: 7. CDR3 size: 15 residues. From germline, CDR1 is SGHRS and CDR2 YFSETQ. The CDR3 DNA reads as TGCGCCAGCAGTTACAGGGGAGAAGGCAATCAGCCCCAGCATTTT. Translated, it gives CASSYRGEGNQPQHF. Filled out from reference TRBV5-1 and TRBJ1-5, the complete variable domain reads KAGVTQTPRYLIKTRGQQVTLSCSPISGHRSVSWYQQTPGQGLQFLFEYFSETQRNKGNFPGRFSGRQFSNSRSEMNVSTLELGDSALYLCASSYRGEGNQPQHFGDGTRLSIL.

The genes are TRBV9 and TRBJ2-7; possibly TRBD1 for D (9 bases). The CDR3 spans 20 residues. Per germline, CDR1 SGDLS and CDR2 YYNGEE. Between the trimmed V and J ends, which lost 3 bases and 2 bases, there was a span of 30 bases. This chain's CDR3 is CASSGGGNRGLGRAPYEQYF. CDR3 nucleotide sequence: TGTGCCAGCAGCGGGGGTGGAAACAGGGGGCTCGGGAGGGCCCCCTACGAGCAGTACTTC.

The CDR3 loop is CASRGGLAKSTDTQYF. CDR3 in DNA: TGTGCCAGCAGGGGGGGACTAGCCAAAAGCACAGATACGCAGTATTTT. The rearrangement joins TRBV2 to TRBJ2-3, with TRBD2 matching 9 bases. Germline assignment: CDR1 SNHLY and CDR2 FYNNEI. The ends lost 6 bases at V and 0 bases at J; junction bases unmatched: 7. The CDR3 sequence is 16 residues long.

Here the CDR3 DNA reads TGTGCCTGGAGTGTTTTTTATAGTCACTCCGACTCTGGAAACACCATATATTTT. Translated, it gives CAWSVFYSHSDSGNTIYF. The chain carries TRBV30 and TRBJ1-3; D is uncertain. The germline gives CDR1 GTSNPN, CDR2 SVGIG (reference sequence). CDR3 length equals 18 residues. Trimming left V 0 bases short and J 0 bases short, with 18 bases between.

The chain carries TRBV4-2 and TRBJ2-3, with D tentatively TRBD2 (5 bases). CDR1 is LGHNA and CDR2 is YNFKEQ in the germline V gene. The CDR3 runs 16 residues. Trimming cost V 0 bases and J 3 bases, with 13 bases left between them. Here the CDR3 reads CASSQEELVTTDTQYF. The CDR3 region has the DNA TGTGCCAGCAGCCAAGAAGAACTAGTCACGACAGATACGCAGTATTTT.

The V call is TRBV5-1, the J call TRBJ2-7, with a tentative D call TRBD1 (6 bases). Germline assignment: CDR1 SGHRS and CDR2 YFSETQ. The CDR3 covers 14 residues. The V and J ends lost 4 bases and 3 bases respectively, with 14 bases between them. CDR3 bases: TGCGCCAGCAGCGTGGACAGTCAGCTCTACGAGCAGTACTTC. Translated: CASSVDSQLYEQYF.

This clone was counted a few times. V and J are TRBV30 and TRBJ1-1; 7 bases agree with TRBD1. Germline V gives CDR1 GTSNPN, CDR2 SVGIG (reference sequence). The CDR3 sequence is 17 residues long. V lost 1 base and J lost 3; bases outside the gene matches: 14. The CDR3 nucleotides read TGTGCCTGGAGTGGGATTGACAGGGCCCTTTGGGACACTGAAGCTTTCTTT. Translated, it gives CAWSGIDRALWDTEAFF.

The chain couples TRBV7-9 to TRBJ2-5, with 12 bases lining up with TRBD2. Germline V gene data show CDR1 as SEHNR and CDR2 as FQNEAQ (reference sequence). Trimming took 6 bases from V and 5 from J; bases not matched to a gene: 10. The CDR3 consists of 16 residues. The CDR3 reads CASSPLAGGPGETQYF. In nucleotides, the CDR3 is TGTGCCAGCAGTCCCCTAGCGGGAGGGCCCGGGGAGACCCAGTACTTC.

The chain combines TRBV7-2 with TRBJ1-2; D gene uncertain. CDR3 length: 15 residues. CDR1 is SGHTA, CDR2 FQGNSA, per germline. V was trimmed by 0 bases and J by 0 bases, leaving 8 bases between them. CDR3 coding DNA: TGTGCCAGCAGCTTAGCGAAGGGAGCTAACTATGGCTACACCTTC. Encoded protein: CASSLAKGANYGYTF.

The chain carries TRBV5-6 and TRBJ2-5; no definite D call. Germline V gene data show CDR1 as SGHDT and CDR2 as YYEEEE. V was cut by 0 bases and J by 1 base, with 7 bases left in between. The CDR3 loop spans 14 amino acids. The CDR3 loop reads CASSLVRSQETQYF. CDR3 nucleotide sequence: TGTGCCAGCAGCTTGGTGCGGTCCCAAGAGACCCAGTACTTC. Full variable domain (rest looked up from reference TRBV5-6 and TRBJ2-5): DAGVTQSPTHLIKTRGQQVTLRCSPKSGHDTVSWYQQALGQGPQFIFQYYEEEERQRGNFPDRFSGHQFPNYSSELNVNALLLGDSALYLCASSLVRSQETQYFGPGTRLLVL.